Each of the 18 T cell receptor beta chains below was sequenced from the same sample in a study of identical twins. MiXCR, applied by TCRdb to the 5' RACE reads, yields one record per CDR3 protein. The sample includes around 370,000 distinct CDR3 sequences, roughly 10% of them seen just once. Material for sequencing was naive T cells sorted from blood. The receptors originated from a woman between 50 and 59 years old in good health.

The chain uses TRBV5-1 and TRBJ2-7; D is possibly TRBD2 (5 bases). The CDR3 sequence is 16 residues long. Trimming removed 4 bases from V and 2 bases from J, with 19 bases in between. Germline V gene lookup returns CDR1 SGHRS and CDR2 YFSETQ. DNA of the CDR3: TGCGCCAGCAGCCCTAGCCCAGTAGTAGACCCCTACGAGCAGTACTTC. It is translated as CASSPSPVVDPYEQYF.

This clonotype was found once. The V gene is TRBV2, the J gene TRBJ2-1; D remains unclear. CDR3 length: 11 residues. Germline CDR1 and CDR2: SNHLY and FYNNEI. Trimming removed 4 bases at V and 7 bases at J, with 5 bases between. The CDR3 region has the DNA TGTGCCAGCAGTGTGCGTAATGAGCAGTTCTTC. Protein product: CASSVRNEQFF.

This clonotype was seen a handful of times. The V and J genes are TRBV12-5 and TRBJ2-5, with TRBD1 matching over 10 bases. Unmatched junction bases numbered 11, after V lost 5 bases and J lost 5 bases. This CDR3 comprises 16 residues. The germline V gene has CDR1 LGHNT and CDR2 FRNRAP. The CDR3 DNA follows: TGTGCTAGTGGTACATCGTCGACAGGGGGCGAGGAGACCCAGTACTTC. Protein: CASGTSSTGGEETQYF. Full variable domain (missing parts from reference TRBV12-5 and TRBJ2-5): DARVTQTPRHKVTEMGQEVTMRCQPILGHNTVFWYRQTMMQGLELLAYFRNRAPLDDSGMPKDRFSAEMPDATLATLKIQPSEPRDSAVYFCASGTSSTGGEETQYFGPGTRLLVL.

The J gene is TRBJ2-1, the V gene TRBV5-1; D might be TRBD2 (5 bases). Trimming removed 5 bases at V and 10 bases at J, with 13 bases between. From germline, CDR1 is SGHRS and CDR2 YFSETQ. CDR3 length equals 12 residues. Written as DNA, the CDR3 is TGCGCCAGCAGTTTCACGAGCGGAGAGCAGTTCTTC. Its translation is CASSFTSGEQFF. The full variable domain, its missing parts supplied by reference TRBV5-1 and TRBJ2-1, is KAGVTQTPRYLIKTRGQQVTLSCSPISGHRSVSWYQQTPGQGLQFLFEYFSETQRNKGNFPGRFSGRQFSNSRSEMNVSTLELGDSALYLCASSFTSGEQFFGPGTRLTVL.

This clonotype has a handful of counts. This chain joins TRBV6-1 and TRBJ1-2, with D unclear. V lost 2 bases to trimming and J lost 4 bases, with 20 bases between them. This CDR3 is 17 amino acids long. The germline V gene encodes CDR1 MNHNS and CDR2 SASEGT. This CDR3 is CASSETPHGISLYGYTF. CDR3 coding DNA: TGTGCCAGCAGTGAAACCCCCCACGGTATATCCCTCTATGGCTACACCTTC.

The V call is TRBV5-1, the J call TRBJ2-2; D possibly corresponds to TRBD1 (5 bases). Germline-derived CDR1 and CDR2 are SGHRS and YFSETQ. V was shortened by 4 bases and J by 8 bases, with 15 bases between the two germline ends. The CDR3 sequence is 14 residues long. This CDR3 reads CASSPERGSGELFF. CDR3 coding DNA: TGCGCCAGCAGCCCCGAAAGGGGATCGGGGGAGCTGTTTTTT.

This clonotype was counted a few times. The chain has TRBV20-1 and TRBJ2-1; 8 positions agree with TRBD2. Germline V gene data show CDR1 as DFQATT and CDR2 as SNEGSKA (reference sequence). The trim removed 0 bases at V and 4 bases at J, leaving 11 bases unmatched. The CDR3 contains 17 residues. The CDR3 DNA reads as TGCAGTGCTAGAGATATGAGGGCGGGAGGTACATACAATGAGCAGTTCTTC. This translates into CSARDMRAGGTYNEQFF.

This clonotype was detected ten times or more. The rearrangement joins TRBV7-9 to TRBJ2-1; D is unclear. Germline CDR1 SEHNR, CDR2 FQNEAQ (reference sequence). The CDR3 length is 17 residues. Trimming took 5 bases from V and 0 from J, leaving 17 bases between them. CDR3 bases: TGTGCCAGCAGCCCTCCCGGGCGCGAACCCTCCTACAATGAGCAGTTCTTC. It yields the protein CASSPPGREPSYNEQFF.

This clonotype was counted many times. The chain recombines TRBV29-1 with TRBJ1-1; TRBD1 aligns across 7 bases. The CDR3 is made up of 12 amino acids. Germline loops: CDR1 SQVTM, CDR2 ANQGSEA. The junction had 7 bases not matched to a gene; V was cut back by 8 bases and J by 4 bases. DNA of the CDR3: TGCAGCCATTCAGGGGGGAGCACTGAAGCTTTCTTT. It translates to CSHSGGSTEAFF.

This clonotype has just a few counts. The rearrangement links TRBV7-9 to TRBJ2-7; a weak D match, TRBD2 (5 bases). The germline V and J ends were trimmed by 4 bases and 7 bases, with 14 bases remaining between them. CDR1 SEHNR and CDR2 FQNEAQ come from the germline V gene (reference sequence). This CDR3 comprises 13 residues. This CDR3 is CASSSDWLKEQYF. The CDR3 DNA reads TGTGCCAGCAGCTCGGACTGGTTGAAGGAGCAGTACTTC.

J is TRBJ2-3 and V is TRBV7-2; D may be TRBD1 (5 bases). CDR3 length equals 14 residues. Germline V gene data show CDR1 as SGHTA and CDR2 as FQGNSA. V was trimmed by 2 bases and J by 7 bases, leaving 13 bases between them. The CDR3 nucleotides are TGTGCCAGCAGCTTAAAGCCCGCAGGGAATACGCAGTATTTT. Translation gives CASSLKPAGNTQYF.

J is TRBJ2-5 and V is TRBV30; weak D call: TRBD2 (6 bases). The V end lost 0 bases, the J end lost 5 bases, and 10 bases lay between the germline ends. CDR3 size: 13 residues. The V gene's germline CDR1 is GTSNPN and CDR2 SVGIG (reference sequence). The CDR3 spells CAWSVLAWETQYF. DNA for the CDR3: TGTGCCTGGAGTGTACTAGCTTGGGAGACCCAGTACTTC.

The chain joins TRBV30 to TRBJ1-1; TRBD1 is a possible D gene (6 bases). CDR1 is GTSNPN and CDR2 is SVGIG in the germline V gene (reference sequence). CDR3 length: 14 amino acids. The V end was cut by 1 base, the J end by 1 base, with 10 bases between. CDR3 DNA: TGTGCCTGGAGTGCCGGGACACAGAACACTGAAGCTTTCTTT. This gives the protein CAWSAGTQNTEAFF.

This clonotype was seen ten or more times. The chain couples TRBV5-1 to TRBJ2-1; 7 nucleotides agree with TRBD2. The trim removed 0 bases at V and 2 bases at J, leaving 5 bases unmatched. The germline gives CDR1 SGHRS, CDR2 YFSETQ. The CDR3 totals 16 residues. The CDR3 DNA is TGCGCCAGCAGCTTGGCGTCTAGCGGAGCCTACAATGAGCAGTTCTTC. It yields the protein CASSLASSGAYNEQFF.

This clonotype was detected only a few times. The chain uses TRBV4-1 and TRBJ2-1, with 9 bases lining up with TRBD2. The CDR3 is 16 amino acids. Germline CDR1 MGHRA, CDR2 YSYEKL. Losses at the gene ends were 0 bases for V and 7 bases for J; bases not matched to a gene: 7. The CDR3 nucleotides are TGCGCCAGCAGCCAAGAATCAGCGGGAGGCGTTAATGAGCAGTTCTTC. Protein sequence: CASSQESAGGVNEQFF.

A few counts support this clonotype. The J gene is TRBJ2-3, the V gene TRBV20-1; the D is unclear. This CDR3 is built from 16 residues. Per germline, CDR1 DFQATT and CDR2 SNEGSKA (reference sequence). The V end lost 0 bases, the J end lost 0 bases, and 13 bases lay between the germline ends. CDR3 in amino acids: CSARDSRKTSTDTQYF. In DNA form, the CDR3 reads TGCAGTGCTAGAGATTCCCGTAAGACTAGCACAGATACGCAGTATTTT.

This clonotype was picked up a small number of times. The DNA for the CDR3 is TGTGCCAGCAGCTTGACAGGGAGCGGCTACACCTTC. Translated: CASSLTGSGYTF. This chain connects TRBV11-3 to TRBJ1-2; TRBD1 aligns across 7 bases. Germline-derived CDR1 and CDR2 are SGHNT and YENEEA. The CDR3 runs 12 residues. J lost 8 bases, V lost 3 bases, and 3 bases had no gene match.

This clonotype has at least ten counts. V gene TRBV12-3 or TRBV12-4 combines with J gene TRBJ2-1; D is unclear. V lost 1 base and J lost 10, with 8 bases in between. This CDR3 contains 12 residues. This CDR3 reads CASSLEGWEQFF. In DNA, the CDR3 is TGTGCCAGCAGTTTAGAAGGCTGGGAGCAGTTCTTC.